The present entry profiles one T cell receptor beta chain with its context. The data originate from a study of OX40 agonist ivuxolimab in advanced cancers. Across the study: Patients were treated with intravenous ivuxolimab, dosed at 0.01 to 10 mg/kg and infused every 2 weeks.

Profiled with immunoSEQ multiplex PCR; TCRdb holds only in-frame clones, not every one. The repertoire holds 55,000 to 60,000 clones, with nearly 95% as singletons. V was shortened by 2 bases and J by 4 bases, with 18 bases between the two germline ends. Germline CDR1 is SNHLY and CDR2 is FYNNEI. The CDR3 is 16 residues long. This rearrangement joins TRBV2 to TRBJ2-7; a possible D gene is TRBD2 (5 bases). The material was CD4+ or CD8+ T cells sorted from blood, obtained in a trial of the OX40 agonist ivuxolimab. The clonotype comes from an adult with an advanced solid tumor such as melanoma, head and neck, liver or kidney cancer. The CDR3 region is CASSESFGSLEYEQYF. CDR3 nucleotides: TGTGCCAGCAGTGAAAGTTTTGGGAGTTTGGAATACGAGCAGTACTTC.